This entry features one T cell receptor beta chain sequence. The protocol was immunoSEQ multiplex PCR, while the TCRdb copy is restricted to in-frame clones and leaves out a portion. Counted here are 130,000 to 150,000 clones, 90% occurring once; the ten biggest clones make up around 3.6%. These data belong to a study of T cell responses to AZD1222 COVID-19 vaccine. The CDR3 has 15 residues. V was clipped by 1 base and J by 6 bases, with 13 bases between them. The germline CDR1 and CDR2 sequences are SGHTA and FQGNSA. The V and J genes are TRBV7-2 and TRBJ1-5; perhaps TRBD1 as D (6 bases). This TCR was sampled from an adult in good health. The specimen was peripheral blood, collected on day 0 of AZD1222 vaccination. The CDR3 loop reads CASSLDGGGTQPQHF. For the CDR3, the DNA is TGTGCCAGCAGCTTAGATGGTGGGGGCACTCAGCCCCAGCATTTT.